These 5 T cell receptor beta chains were all obtained from the same sample, sequenced in a study of shared clonotypes between healthy human individuals. Sequencing used immunoSEQ multiplex PCR; TCRdb keeps in-frame clones, though not all of them. Among about 450,000 clones, roughly 83% were seen once, and the ten largest hold about 13%. Sample: PBMCs. Receptor source: a woman in her thirties or forties in good health. Some clones in this sample may be carry-over from other donors' samples.

The genes are TRBV28 and TRBJ1-5, with TRBD1 as a possible D gene (6 bases). The CDR3 is made up of 16 amino acids. Germline V CDR1 and CDR2: MDHEN, SYDVKM. V was shortened by 6 bases and J by 3 bases, with 18 bases between the two germline ends. The CDR3 sequence: CASSRGGQGFNQPQHF. The DNA of the CDR3 is TGTGCCAGCAGCCGAGGGGGGCAGGGCTTCAATCAGCCCCAGCATTTT.

The J gene is TRBJ2-1, the V gene TRBV15, with 7 positions matching TRBD1. The germline CDR1 and CDR2 sequences are LNHNV and YYDKDF (reference sequence). CDR3 length: 15 amino acids. The trim removed 6 bases at V and 7 bases at J, leaving 12 bases unmatched. The CDR3 coding sequence is TGTGCCACCAGAGCCCTGGACAGGTTGGGGAATGAGCAGTTCTTC. This sequence encodes CATRALDRLGNEQFF.

The CDR3 DNA sequence: TGTGCCAGCTCACCGGGTTCCCCTGACTCTGGAAACACCATATATTTT. Translated, it gives CASSPGSPDSGNTIYF. The chain employs TRBV18 and TRBJ1-3; D ambiguous. Germline V gives CDR1 KGHSH, CDR2 LQKENI. This CDR3 comprises 16 residues. Trimming took 3 bases from V and 0 from J, leaving 12 bases between them.

This chain uses TRBV2 with TRBJ2-1; 13 positions match TRBD2. Trimming removed 6 bases from V and 10 bases from J; junction bases left unmatched: 9. This CDR3 has 15 residues. CDR1 and CDR2 (germline): SNHLY, FYNNEI. The CDR3 here is CASRSGLAGVGEQFF. In nucleotides, the CDR3 is TGTGCCAGCAGGAGCGGACTAGCGGGAGTAGGGGAGCAGTTCTTC. Together with reference TRBV2 and TRBJ2-1, the CDR3 gives the full variable domain: EPEVTQTPSHQVTQMGQEVILRCVPISNHLYFYWYRQILGQKVEFLVSFYNNEISEKSEIFDDQFSVERPDGSNFTLKIRSTKLEDSAMYFCASRSGLAGVGEQFFGPGTRLTVL.

This clone was observed once. CDR3 nucleotides: TGTGCCACCAGCAGAGATCGGGAGGCGAACACTGAAGCTTTCTTT. Protein sequence: CATSRDREANTEAFF. The chain has TRBV15 and TRBJ1-1; D unclear. Between the trimmed V and J ends, which lost 0 bases and 1 base, there was a span of 9 bases. Germline CDR1 is LNHNV and CDR2 is YYDKDF (reference sequence). The length of the CDR3 is 15 residues.